This record covers a single T cell receptor beta chain. The data were obtained in a study of blood T cell repertoires in COVID-19. Study summary: Acute and convalescent COVID-19 samples came from the United States, Italy and Spain. Sample material is recorded as cDNA or gDNA derived from T cells, B-cell-depleted T cells, or PBMCs.

The CDR3 totals 15 residues. Trimming took 5 bases from V and 4 from J; bases not matched to a gene: 11. Germline CDR1 SEHNR, CDR2 FQNEAQ (reference sequence). As originally analysed: Estimates of nucleated cell counts were drawn from the amplification of reference gene primers. This table comes from immunoSEQ multiplex PCR, and its TCRdb copy is limited to in-frame clones, with some not included. Clonal size and the V and J genes are those of that table, whereas D and trimming came from the DNA. The data contain tens of thousands of clones, roughly 80% of them seen just once; the ten biggest clones take up around 21%.

This chain links TRBV7-9 with TRBJ2-7, with 7 bases identical to TRBD1. The TCR comes from a woman aged 60 to 75 with acute or convalescent COVID-19. The source material was peripheral blood. The CDR3 is CASSPLRAGGYEQYF. CDR3 DNA sequence: TGTGCCAGCAGCCCACTTCGGGCAGGGGGATACGAGCAGTACTTC. Filled out from reference TRBV7-9 and TRBJ2-7, the complete variable domain reads DTGVSQNPRHKITKRGQNVTFRCDPISEHNRLYWYRQTLGQGPEFLTYFQNEAQLEKSRLLSDRFSAERPKGSFSTLEIQRTEQGDSAMYLCASSPLRAGGYEQYFGPGTRLTVT.